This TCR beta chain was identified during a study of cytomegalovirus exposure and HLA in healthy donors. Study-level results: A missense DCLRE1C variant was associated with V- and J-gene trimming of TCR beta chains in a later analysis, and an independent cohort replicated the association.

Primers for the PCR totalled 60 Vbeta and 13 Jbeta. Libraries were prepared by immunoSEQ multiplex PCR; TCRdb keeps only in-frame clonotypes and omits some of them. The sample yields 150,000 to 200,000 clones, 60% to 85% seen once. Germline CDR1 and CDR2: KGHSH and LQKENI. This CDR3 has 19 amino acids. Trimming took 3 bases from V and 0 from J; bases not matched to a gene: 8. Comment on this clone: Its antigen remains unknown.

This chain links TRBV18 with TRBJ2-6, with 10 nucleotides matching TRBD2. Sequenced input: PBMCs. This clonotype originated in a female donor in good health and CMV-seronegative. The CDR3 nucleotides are TGTGCCAGCTCACCTTTCGGACTAGCGGCCAACTCTGGGGCCAACGTCCTGACTTTC. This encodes CASSPFGLAANSGANVLTF.